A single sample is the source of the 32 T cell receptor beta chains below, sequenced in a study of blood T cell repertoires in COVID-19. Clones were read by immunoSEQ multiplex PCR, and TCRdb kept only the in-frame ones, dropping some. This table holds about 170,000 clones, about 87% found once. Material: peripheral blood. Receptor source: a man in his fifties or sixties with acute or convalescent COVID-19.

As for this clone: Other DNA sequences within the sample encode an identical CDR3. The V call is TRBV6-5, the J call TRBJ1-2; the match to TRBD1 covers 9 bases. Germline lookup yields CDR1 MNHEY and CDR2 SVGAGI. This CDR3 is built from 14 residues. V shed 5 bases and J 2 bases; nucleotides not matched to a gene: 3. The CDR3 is CASSRTGGNYGYTF. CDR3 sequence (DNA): TGTGCCAGCAGTCGCACAGGGGGCAACTATGGCTACACCTTC.

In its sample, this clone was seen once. CDR3 loop: CASSAQGLGDEQFF. CDR3 bases: TGTGCCAGCAGCGCCCAGGGACTAGGCGATGAGCAGTTCTTC. This chain connects TRBV9 to TRBJ2-1; TRBD2 matches 8 bases. The CDR3 covers 14 residues. Germline loops: CDR1 SGDLS, CDR2 YYNGEE. V shed 3 bases and J 8 bases; nucleotides not matched to a gene: 7.

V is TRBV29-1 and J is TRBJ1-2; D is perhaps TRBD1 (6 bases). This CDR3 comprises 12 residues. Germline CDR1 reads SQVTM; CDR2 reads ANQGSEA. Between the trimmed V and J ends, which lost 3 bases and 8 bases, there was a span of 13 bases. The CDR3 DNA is TGCAGCGTTGAGGAACAGGGTTTAGGCTACACCTTC. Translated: CSVEEQGLGYTF.

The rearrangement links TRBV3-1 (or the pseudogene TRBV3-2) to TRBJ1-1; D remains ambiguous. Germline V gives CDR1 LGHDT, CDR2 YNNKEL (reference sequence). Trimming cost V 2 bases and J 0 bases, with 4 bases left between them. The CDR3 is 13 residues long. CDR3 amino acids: CASSQFMNTEAFF. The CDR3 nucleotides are TGTGCCAGCAGCCAATTCATGAACACTGAAGCTTTCTTT.

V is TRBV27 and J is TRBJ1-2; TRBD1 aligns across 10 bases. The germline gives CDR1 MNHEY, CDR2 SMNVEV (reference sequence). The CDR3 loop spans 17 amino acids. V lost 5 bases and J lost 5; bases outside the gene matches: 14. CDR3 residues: CASSPGQGISGRYGYTF. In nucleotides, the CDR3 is TGTGCCAGCAGTCCGGGACAGGGGATTTCGGGAAGGTATGGCTACACCTTC.

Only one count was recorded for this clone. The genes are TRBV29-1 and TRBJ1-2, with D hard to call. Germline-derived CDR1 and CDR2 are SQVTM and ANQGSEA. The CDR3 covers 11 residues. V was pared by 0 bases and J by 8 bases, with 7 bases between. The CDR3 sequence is CSVEDRGGYTF. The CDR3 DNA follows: TGCAGCGTTGAAGATCGAGGGGGCTACACCTTC.

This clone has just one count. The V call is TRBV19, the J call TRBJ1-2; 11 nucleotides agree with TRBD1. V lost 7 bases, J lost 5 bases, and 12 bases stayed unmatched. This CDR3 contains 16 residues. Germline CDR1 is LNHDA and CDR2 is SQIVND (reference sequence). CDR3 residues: CASTVGQGALIYGYTF. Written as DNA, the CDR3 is TGTGCCAGTACCGTAGGACAGGGGGCGCTTATTTATGGCTACACCTTC. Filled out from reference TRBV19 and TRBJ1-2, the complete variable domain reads DGGITQSPKYLFRKEGQNVTLSCEQNLNHDAMYWYRQDPGQGLRLIYYSQIVNDFQKGDIAEGYSVSREKKESFPLTVTSAQKNPTAFYLCASTVGQGALIYGYTFGSGTRLTVV.

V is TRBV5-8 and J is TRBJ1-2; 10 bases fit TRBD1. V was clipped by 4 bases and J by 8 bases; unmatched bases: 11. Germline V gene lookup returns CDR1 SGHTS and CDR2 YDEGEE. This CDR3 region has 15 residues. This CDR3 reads CASSLSGQGVEGYTF. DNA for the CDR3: TGTGCCAGCAGCCTTTCCGGACAGGGGGTTGAAGGCTACACCTTC.

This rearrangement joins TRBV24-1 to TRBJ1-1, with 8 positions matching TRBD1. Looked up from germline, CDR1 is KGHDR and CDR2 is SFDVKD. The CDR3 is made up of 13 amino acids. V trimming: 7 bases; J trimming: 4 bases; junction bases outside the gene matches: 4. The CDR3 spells CATSTTGGTEAFF. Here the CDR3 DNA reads TGTGCCACCAGCACAACAGGGGGCACTGAAGCTTTCTTT.

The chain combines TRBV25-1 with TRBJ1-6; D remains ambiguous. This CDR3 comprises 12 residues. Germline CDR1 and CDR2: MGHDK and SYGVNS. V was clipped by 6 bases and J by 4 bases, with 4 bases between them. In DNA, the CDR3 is TGTGCCAGCAGCTATTATAATTCACCCCTCCACTTT. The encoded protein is CASSYYNSPLHF.

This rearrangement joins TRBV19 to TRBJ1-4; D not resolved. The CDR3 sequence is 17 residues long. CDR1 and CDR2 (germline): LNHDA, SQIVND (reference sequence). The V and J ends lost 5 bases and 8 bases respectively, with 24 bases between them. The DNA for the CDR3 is TGTGCCAGTAGTCCTCGGGCCCCCAGGATAACGGGGGAAAAACTGTTTTTT. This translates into CASSPRAPRITGEKLFF.

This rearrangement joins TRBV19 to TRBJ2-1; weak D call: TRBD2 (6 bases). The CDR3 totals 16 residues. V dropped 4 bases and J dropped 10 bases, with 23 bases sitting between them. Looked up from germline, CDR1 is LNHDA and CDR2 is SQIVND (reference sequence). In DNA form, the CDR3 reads TGTGCCAGTAGTACCACCGGAGGGGACCTCCGGAGGGAGCAGTTCTTC. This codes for CASSTTGGDLRREQFF.

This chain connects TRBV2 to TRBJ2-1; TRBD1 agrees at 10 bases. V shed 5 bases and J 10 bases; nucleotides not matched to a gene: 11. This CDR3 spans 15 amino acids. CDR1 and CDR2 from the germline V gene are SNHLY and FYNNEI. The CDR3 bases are TGTGCCAGCAGTCCGACAGGGGGCCTTTATCCGGAGCAGTTCTTC. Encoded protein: CASSPTGGLYPEQFF.

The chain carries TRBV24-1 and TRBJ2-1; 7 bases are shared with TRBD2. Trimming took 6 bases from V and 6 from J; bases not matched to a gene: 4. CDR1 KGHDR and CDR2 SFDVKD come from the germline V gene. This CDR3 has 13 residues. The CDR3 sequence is CATSNWEGNEQFF. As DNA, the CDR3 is TGTGCCACCAGTAACTGGGAGGGCAATGAGCAGTTCTTC.

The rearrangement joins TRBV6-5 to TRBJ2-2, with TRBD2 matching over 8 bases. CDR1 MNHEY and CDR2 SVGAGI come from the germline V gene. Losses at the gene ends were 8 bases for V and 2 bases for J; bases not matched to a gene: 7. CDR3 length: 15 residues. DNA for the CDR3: TGTGCCAGCCGTCCCGGGGGGGCCAACACCGGGGAGCTGTTTTTT. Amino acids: CASRPGGANTGELFF.

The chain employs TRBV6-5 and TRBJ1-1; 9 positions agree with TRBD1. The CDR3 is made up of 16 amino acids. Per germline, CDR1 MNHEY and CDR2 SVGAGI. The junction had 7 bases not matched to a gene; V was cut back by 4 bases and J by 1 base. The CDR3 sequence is CASSFGQGPSNTEAFF. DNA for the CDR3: TGTGCCAGCAGTTTTGGACAGGGGCCATCGAACACTGAAGCTTTCTTT.

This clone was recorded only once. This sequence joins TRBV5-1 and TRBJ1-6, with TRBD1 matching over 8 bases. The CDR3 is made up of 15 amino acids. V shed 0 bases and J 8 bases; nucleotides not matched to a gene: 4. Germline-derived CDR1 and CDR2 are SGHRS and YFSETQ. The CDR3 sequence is CASSLEGQGDSPLHF. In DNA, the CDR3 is TGCGCCAGCAGCTTGGAAGGACAGGGCGATTCACCCCTCCACTTT.

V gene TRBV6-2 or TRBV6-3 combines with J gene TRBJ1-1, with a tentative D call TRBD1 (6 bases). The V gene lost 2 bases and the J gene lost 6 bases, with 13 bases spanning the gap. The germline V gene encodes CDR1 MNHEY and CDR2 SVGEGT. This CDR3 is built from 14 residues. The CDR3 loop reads CASSYLDGGPEAFF. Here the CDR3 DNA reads TGTGCCAGCAGTTACCTCGATGGGGGCCCTGAAGCTTTCTTT.

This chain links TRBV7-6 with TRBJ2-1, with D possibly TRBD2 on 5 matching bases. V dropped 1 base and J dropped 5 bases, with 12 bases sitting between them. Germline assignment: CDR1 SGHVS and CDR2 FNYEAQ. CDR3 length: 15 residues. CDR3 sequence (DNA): TGTGCCAGCAGCTTAGAGGTCCTAGCTCACAATGAGCAGTTCTTC. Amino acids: CASSLEVLAHNEQFF. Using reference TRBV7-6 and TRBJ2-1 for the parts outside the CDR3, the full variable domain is GAGVSQSPRYKVTKRGQDVALRCDPISGHVSLYWYRQALGQGPEFLTYFNYEAQQDKSGLPNDRFSAERPEGSISTLTIQRTEQRDSAMYRCASSLEVLAHNEQFFGPGTRLTVL.

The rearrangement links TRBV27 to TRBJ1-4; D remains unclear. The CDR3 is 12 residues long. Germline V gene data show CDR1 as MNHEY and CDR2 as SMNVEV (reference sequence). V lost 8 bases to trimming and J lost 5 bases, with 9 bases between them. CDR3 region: CASRYRNEKLFF. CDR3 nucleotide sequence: TGTGCCAGCCGATACAGAAATGAAAAACTGTTTTTT. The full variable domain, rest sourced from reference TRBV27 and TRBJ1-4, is EAQVTQNPRYLITVTGKKLTVTCSQNMNHEYMSWYRQDPGLGLRQIYYSMNVEVTDKGDVPEGYKVSRKEKRNFPLILESPSPNQTSLYFCASRYRNEKLFFGSGTQLSVL.

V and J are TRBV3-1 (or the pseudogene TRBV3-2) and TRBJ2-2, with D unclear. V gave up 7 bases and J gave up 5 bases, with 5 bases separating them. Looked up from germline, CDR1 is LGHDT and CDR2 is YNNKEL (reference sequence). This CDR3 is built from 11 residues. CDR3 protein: CASTMTGELFF. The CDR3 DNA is TGTGCCAGCACCATGACCGGGGAGCTGTTTTTT.

Written as DNA, the CDR3 is TGTGCCAGCAGCGGACAGGGAAGGAGTGGTAATTCACCCCTCCACTTT. Its protein product is CASSGQGRSGNSPLHF. The V and J genes are TRBV7-8 and TRBJ1-6, with TRBD1 matching 8 bases. The CDR3 has 16 residues. V lost 5 bases, J lost 6 bases, and 9 bases stayed unmatched. CDR1 SGHVS and CDR2 FQNEAQ come from the germline V gene.

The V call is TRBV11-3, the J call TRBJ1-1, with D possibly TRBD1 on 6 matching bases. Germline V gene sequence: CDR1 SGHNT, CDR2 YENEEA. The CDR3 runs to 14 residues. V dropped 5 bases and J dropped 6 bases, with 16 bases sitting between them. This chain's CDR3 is CASSPGGALAEAFF. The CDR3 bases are TGTGCCAGCAGCCCCGGGGGGGCCTTAGCTGAAGCTTTCTTT.

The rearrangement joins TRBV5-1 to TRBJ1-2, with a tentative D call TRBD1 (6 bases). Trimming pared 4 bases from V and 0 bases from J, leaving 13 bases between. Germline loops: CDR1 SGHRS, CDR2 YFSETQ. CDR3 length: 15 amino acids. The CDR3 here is CASSQSAGANYGYTF. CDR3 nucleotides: TGCGCCAGCAGCCAGAGCGCAGGGGCTAACTATGGCTACACCTTC.

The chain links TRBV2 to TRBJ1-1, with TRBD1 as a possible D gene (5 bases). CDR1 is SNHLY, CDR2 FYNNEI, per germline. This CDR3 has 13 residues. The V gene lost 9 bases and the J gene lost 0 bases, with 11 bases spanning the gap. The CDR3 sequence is CASLTEMNTEAFF. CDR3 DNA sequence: TGTGCCAGTTTGACAGAGATGAACACTGAAGCTTTCTTT.

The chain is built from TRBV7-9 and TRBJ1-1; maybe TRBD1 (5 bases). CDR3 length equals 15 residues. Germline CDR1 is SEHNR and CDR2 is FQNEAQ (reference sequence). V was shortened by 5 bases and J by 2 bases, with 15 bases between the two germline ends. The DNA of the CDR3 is TGTGCCAGCAGCGGGGTCGGGGGAATAAACACTGAAGCTTTCTTT. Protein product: CASSGVGGINTEAFF.

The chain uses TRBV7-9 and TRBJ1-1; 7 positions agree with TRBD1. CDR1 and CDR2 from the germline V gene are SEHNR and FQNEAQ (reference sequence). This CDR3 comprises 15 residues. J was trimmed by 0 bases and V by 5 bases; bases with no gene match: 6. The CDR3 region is CASSKGQILNTEAFF. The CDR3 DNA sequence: TGTGCCAGCAGCAAGGGACAGATTCTGAACACTGAAGCTTTCTTT.

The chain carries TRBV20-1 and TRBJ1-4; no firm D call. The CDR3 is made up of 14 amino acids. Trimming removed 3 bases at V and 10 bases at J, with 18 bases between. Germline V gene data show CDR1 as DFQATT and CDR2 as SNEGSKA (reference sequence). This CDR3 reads CSASHVRSLRKLFF. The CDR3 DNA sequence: TGCAGTGCTAGTCATGTGCGGTCGTTGAGAAAACTGTTTTTT.

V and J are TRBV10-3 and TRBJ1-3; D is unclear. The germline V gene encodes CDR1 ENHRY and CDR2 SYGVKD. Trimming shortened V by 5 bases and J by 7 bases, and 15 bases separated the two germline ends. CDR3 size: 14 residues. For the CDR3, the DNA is TGTGCCATCAGTCCTACTAAAGAGATGAACACCATATATTTT. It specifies CAISPTKEMNTIYF.

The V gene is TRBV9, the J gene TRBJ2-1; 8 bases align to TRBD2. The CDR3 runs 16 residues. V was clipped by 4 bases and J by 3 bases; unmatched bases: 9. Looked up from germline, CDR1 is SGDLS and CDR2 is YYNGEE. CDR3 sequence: CASSRTSGGYYNEQFF. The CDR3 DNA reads TGTGCCAGCAGCCGCACCAGCGGGGGTTACTACAATGAGCAGTTCTTC.

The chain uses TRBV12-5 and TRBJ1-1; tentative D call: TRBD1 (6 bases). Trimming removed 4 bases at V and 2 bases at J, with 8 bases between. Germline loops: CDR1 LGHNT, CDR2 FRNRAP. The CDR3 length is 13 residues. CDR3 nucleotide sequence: TGTGCTAGTGGTTGGGGGGGCAACACTGAAGCTTTCTTT. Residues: CASGWGGNTEAFF.

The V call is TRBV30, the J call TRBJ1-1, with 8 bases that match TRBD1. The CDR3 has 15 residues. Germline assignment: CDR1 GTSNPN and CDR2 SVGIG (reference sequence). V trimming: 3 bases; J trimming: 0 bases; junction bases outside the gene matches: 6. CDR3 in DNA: TGTGCCTGGAGCGGACAGGGATTCATGAACACTGAAGCTTTCTTT. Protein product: CAWSGQGFMNTEAFF.